This TCR beta chain was identified during a study of T cell repertoires in cytomegalovirus infection. Study-wide background: Matching HLA type, along with CMV infection, was indicated by public TCR beta signatures.

TCRdb analysed the reads with MiXCR anew, one entry per CDR3 protein. There are just under 500,000 distinct CDR3 sequences in the sample; 33% occur only once, and 15% to 20% lies in the top ten. Comments on this clonotype: The antigen is not known.

V was pared by 0 bases and J by 0 bases, with 9 bases between. CDR3 length: 15 residues. CDR1 and CDR2 (germline): DFQATT, SNEGSKA (reference sequence). This chain links TRBV20-1 with TRBJ2-1; D gene ambiguous. This receptor was identified in a human donor in good health (CMV status not recorded). Some clones in this sample may be carry-over from other donors' samples. Sequenced material: cultured PBMCs, taken from culture after CMV antigen stimulation. CDR3 DNA sequence: TGCAGTGCTAGAGATATGGCGCGCTCCTACAATGAGCAGTTCTTC. Its translation is CSARDMARSYNEQFF.